This T cell receptor (beta chain) was profiled in a study of T cell repertoires in cytomegalovirus infection. Overall study results and limits: Cumulative public TCR beta family frequency identified CMV carriers with the relevant HLA.

Regarding this clonotype: What it binds is unknown.

TCRdb called the reads again in MiXCR, with one record for every CDR3 protein. The table lists 300,000 or so distinct CDR3 sequences, 25% of them singletons. This CDR3 contains 14 residues. Trimming pared 3 bases from V and 3 bases from J, leaving 12 bases between. Germline CDR1 and CDR2: SEHNR and FQNEAQ (reference sequence). The chain combines TRBV7-9 with TRBJ2-7; no clear D gene. Sequenced material: cultured PBMCs, taken from culture after CMV antigen stimulation. The sequence came from a human donor in good health (CMV status not recorded). Some clones in this sample may be carry-over from other donors' samples. In DNA form, the CDR3 reads TGTGCCAGCAGCTTCGACACACAAGTCTACGAGCAGTACGTC. Translation: CASSFDTQVYEQYV.